These 21 T cell receptor beta chains share one sample of origin, sequenced in a study of T cell clonotyping in hematopoietic cell transplantation (dated by TCRdb to the early 2020s). Libraries were constructed by the immunoSEQ multiplex PCR assay. Here the immuneACCESS table is served through TCRdb, limited to in-frame sequences with V and J called. Missing clones are a known gap in these copies; in checked studies unresolved V genes cover under half, and the rest lacks a known reason. This sample lists 15,000 to 20,000 clones; roughly 88% were detected once. The ten largest clones capture 4% to 5.5% of the sample. Material: peripheral blood mononuclear cells. Receptors originate from a woman aged 35 to 49 in good health. Some clones in this sample may be carry-over from other donors' samples.

V is TRBV6-6 and J is TRBJ2-5; 11 bases match TRBD1. Losses at the gene ends were 5 bases for V and 4 bases for J; bases not matched to a gene: 6. Germline CDR1 and CDR2: MNHNY and SVGAGI (reference sequence). This CDR3 has 15 amino acids. For the CDR3, the DNA is TGTGCCAGCAGTGCGGACAGGGGGCGGATAGAGACCCAGTACTTC. Its protein product is CASSADRGRIETQYF.

The J gene is TRBJ2-5, the V gene TRBV9; perhaps D is TRBD1 or TRBD2 (6 bases each). V lost 0 bases and J lost 1, with 13 bases in between. CDR3 size: 16 residues. Germline values: CDR1 SGDLS, CDR2 YYNGEE. The CDR3 coding sequence is TGTGCCAGCAGCGTAGGTAACGGGGGCGGCCAAGAGACCCAGTACTTC. It codes for CASSVGNGGGQETQYF.

This clone appeared once. V and J are TRBV27 and TRBJ2-5, with 9 bases lining up with TRBD1. Germline CDR1 MNHEY, CDR2 SMNVEV (reference sequence). The CDR3 runs 15 residues. V lost 4 bases, J lost 3 bases, and 6 bases stayed unmatched. The CDR3 reads CASSSLWTGEETQYF. The CDR3 nucleotides read TGTGCCAGCAGTTCACTCTGGACAGGGGAAGAGACCCAGTACTTC.

The V gene is TRBV5-1, the J gene TRBJ2-1, with no clear D. This CDR3 contains 14 residues. Trimming stripped 4 bases from V and 5 bases from J, with 13 bases between. Germline V gene sequence: CDR1 SGHRS, CDR2 YFSETQ. The DNA for the CDR3 is TGCGCCAGCAGCACCTTGCCCCCAAACAATGAGCAGTTCTTC. Amino acid sequence: CASSTLPPNNEQFF.

This chain connects TRBV29-1 to TRBJ2-7, with TRBD2 matching over 7 bases. This CDR3 is built from 13 residues. Germline CDR1 and CDR2: SQVTM and ANQGSEA. V was pared by 6 bases and J by 3 bases, with 8 bases of the junction left unmatched. The CDR3 nucleotides read TGCAGCGTACTCGACCGGACTAGCTACGAGCAGTACTTC. Translating gives CSVLDRTSYEQYF.

The chain recombines TRBV6-5 with TRBJ2-7, with no clear D. From germline, CDR1 is MNHEY and CDR2 SVGAGI. The CDR3 length is 15 residues. The V end was cut by 0 bases, the J end by 5 bases, with 14 bases between. The CDR3 DNA reads as TGTGCCAGCAGTTACTCGGGCAGTAGGTTCGACGAGCAGTACTTC. Protein: CASSYSGSRFDEQYF.

The V and J genes are TRBV7-3 and TRBJ2-1, with TRBD2 matching over 12 bases. The germline gives CDR1 SGHTA, CDR2 FQGTGA. CDR3 length: 19 amino acids. Trimming took 0 bases from V and 6 from J; bases not matched to a gene: 12. DNA for the CDR3: TGTGCCAGCAGCTTAACGCATAGACTAGCGGGAGTTCCGGGCAATGAGCAGTTCTTC. Translating gives CASSLTHRLAGVPGNEQFF.

The chain has TRBV5-6 and TRBJ1-4; 7 positions agree with TRBD1. Germline V gives CDR1 SGHDT, CDR2 YYEEEE. The CDR3 runs to 13 residues. J gave up 8 bases and V 2 bases, and 3 bases lay outside the gene matches. The chain's CDR3 is CASSFQGGEKLFF. The CDR3 region has the DNA TGTGCCAGCAGCTTCCAGGGGGGGGAAAAACTGTTTTTT.

The J gene is TRBJ1-1, the V gene TRBV29-1, with 7 nucleotides matching TRBD1. V was pared by 7 bases and J by 8 bases, with 13 bases of the junction left unmatched. This CDR3 is 13 amino acids long. CDR1 and CDR2 (germline): SQVTM, ANQGSEA. As DNA, the CDR3 is TGCAGCGCCGGGAGGGGGCGAGGGGAAGAAGCTTTCTTT. Its translation: CSAGRGRGEEAFF.

The chain joins TRBV5-1 to TRBJ2-7; 7 bases map to TRBD2. From germline, CDR1 is SGHRS and CDR2 YFSETQ. J was trimmed by 4 bases and V by 7 bases; bases with no gene match: 14. The CDR3 sequence is 15 residues long. CDR3 in amino acids: CASGTGTTTSYEQYF. Written as DNA, the CDR3 is TGCGCCAGCGGAACCGGGACTACGACCTCTTACGAGCAGTACTTC.

This chain connects TRBV5-4 to TRBJ2-1; a weak D match, TRBD2 (5 bases). The CDR3 spans 14 residues. Germline V gene data show CDR1 as SGHNT and CDR2 as YYREEE (reference sequence). The germline V and J ends were trimmed by 0 bases and 7 bases, with 11 bases remaining between them. CDR3 protein: CASSLAQDSNEQFF. The CDR3, as DNA: TGTGCCAGCAGCTTGGCCCAGGACTCGAATGAGCAGTTCTTC.

The chain recombines TRBV19 with TRBJ1-1; 12 nucleotides agree with TRBD1. The V gene's germline CDR1 is LNHDA and CDR2 SQIVND (reference sequence). CDR3 length: 17 amino acids. The trim removed 5 bases at V and 5 bases at J, leaving 12 bases unmatched. The DNA for the CDR3 is TGTGCCAGTAGTGCGACCGGGACAGGGGGCGCGAGGACTGAAGCTTTCTTT. It specifies CASSATGTGGARTEAFF.

This clone was counted between two and nine times. The chain uses TRBV11-3 and TRBJ1-1; 8 bases match TRBD1. Trimming took 6 bases from V and 1 from J; bases not matched to a gene: 13. Per the germline V gene, CDR1 is SGHNT and CDR2 is YENEEA. This CDR3 contains 17 residues. In nucleotides, the CDR3 is TGTGCCAGCAGTCCCTCTGGGACAGGCTTGCAGAACACTGAAGCTTTCTTT. Its translation is CASSPSGTGLQNTEAFF.

V and J are TRBV25-1 and TRBJ2-7, with 8 bases aligning to TRBD1. V was pared by 3 bases and J by 6 bases, with 10 bases of the junction left unmatched. The germline CDR1 and CDR2 sequences are MGHDK and SYGVNS. The CDR3 is 15 amino acids. CDR3 bases: TGTGCCAGCAGTGACAGGGGGCAACTTCGGAGCGAGCAGTACTTC. This translates into CASSDRGQLRSEQYF.

The V gene is TRBV4-1, the J gene TRBJ2-2, with 7 positions matching TRBD1. Unmatched junction bases numbered 4, after V lost 0 bases and J lost 6 bases. The CDR3 is 15 residues long. Germline values: CDR1 MGHRA, CDR2 YSYEKL. The CDR3 protein is CASSQDTTGSGELFF. Written as DNA, the CDR3 is TGCGCCAGCAGCCAAGACACGACAGGGTCCGGGGAGCTGTTTTTT.

This chain links TRBV9 with TRBJ2-5, with D possibly being TRBD1 (5 bases). CDR1 and CDR2 (germline): SGDLS, YYNGEE. Trimming cost V 0 bases and J 5 bases, with 8 bases left between them. CDR3 length: 13 residues. DNA for the CDR3: TGTGCCAGCAGCGTAGCAGGGAAGGAGACCCAGTACTTC. Protein sequence: CASSVAGKETQYF.

About this clone itself: An end of the junction does not agree with germline; a read error may underlie this. The chain employs TRBV6-5 and TRBJ1-2; D may be TRBD1 (5 bases). The CDR3 sequence is 13 residues long. In germline, CDR1 is MNHEY, CDR2 SVGAGI. CDR3 coding DNA: TGCGCCAGCACAACGGGGACCATCTATGGCTACACCTTC. Amino acids: CASTTGTIYGYTF.

The chain combines TRBV30 with TRBJ1-5; D perhaps matches TRBD1 (6 bases). The CDR3 loop spans 13 amino acids. CDR1 and CDR2 from the germline V gene are GTSNPN and SVGIG (reference sequence). Trimming cost V 1 base and J 5 bases, with 9 bases left between them. The CDR3 is CAWSAHRDQPQHF. The CDR3, as DNA: TGTGCCTGGAGTGCCCACAGGGATCAGCCCCAGCATTTT.

The gene calls are TRBV20-1 and TRBJ1-5; the D is unclear. Trimming stripped 2 bases from V and 12 bases from J, with 8 bases between. CDR3 length equals 10 residues. Germline assignment: CDR1 DFQATT and CDR2 SNEGSKA (reference sequence). CDR3 in amino acids: CSARTEVQHF. The CDR3 DNA sequence: TGCAGTGCTAGAACGGAGGTCCAGCATTTT.

The rearrangement joins TRBV9 to TRBJ2-5, with a possible D match to TRBD2 (5 bases). CDR3 length equals 15 residues. Between the trimmed V and J ends, which lost 0 bases and 2 bases, there was a span of 11 bases. From germline, CDR1 is SGDLS and CDR2 YYNGEE. The CDR3 bases are TGTGCCAGCAGCGTAGATCCCCTAGCACAAGAGACCCAGTACTTC. Residues: CASSVDPLAQETQYF.

The V and J genes are TRBV7-9 and TRBJ2-7, with a tentative D call TRBD2 (6 bases). The CDR3 totals 12 residues. V lost 4 bases and J lost 6, with 10 bases in between. Germline V lookup: CDR1 SEHNR, CDR2 FQNEAQ (reference sequence). The CDR3 here is CASSSRGGEQYF. CDR3 DNA sequence: TGTGCCAGCAGCTCGAGGGGAGGCGAGCAGTACTTC.